This entry is about one T cell receptor (beta chain). The source of the sample is a study of blood T cell repertoires in COVID-19. CDR1 and CDR2 from the germline V gene are SGHAT and FQNNGV. The germline V and J ends were trimmed by 2 bases and 3 bases, with 11 bases remaining between them. The length of the CDR3 is 14 residues. Assay: immunoSEQ multiplex PCR; the TCRdb copy retains only in-frame clones and omits some. The repertoire holds approximately 290,000 clones, with roughly nine tenths as singletons. The chain is built from TRBV11-2 and TRBJ2-7; TRBD2 is a possible D gene (5 bases). The sample taken for sequencing was peripheral blood. The origin of this receptor is a woman between 25 and 40 years old with COVID-19, enrolled during active disease. The CDR3 nucleotides are TGTGCCAGCAGCTTACTCGGGGAAAACTACGAGCAGTACTTC. Its protein product is CASSLLGENYEQYF.